This T cell receptor (beta chain) was obtained from a study of blood T cell repertoires in COVID-19. Generated by immunoSEQ multiplex PCR, the TCRdb table keeps only in-frame clones and is missing some. Found here are some 150,000 clones, around 79% of them singletons; the top ten hold roughly 5.1%. This CDR3 is 15 amino acids long. Trimming took 5 bases from V and 0 from J, leaving 8 bases between them. Germline V gene data show CDR1 as SGHTA and CDR2 as FQGNSA. The clonotype comes from a woman in her 70s with COVID-19, enrolled during active disease. The sequenced sample consisted of peripheral blood. The chain combines TRBV7-2 with TRBJ2-6; D is unclear. The CDR3 here is CASSLGSSGANVLTF. The CDR3, as DNA: TGTGCCAGCAGCCTTGGTAGCTCTGGGGCCAACGTCCTGACTTTC. The complete variable domain, with remaining parts taken from reference TRBV7-2 and TRBJ2-6, reads GAGVSQSPSNKVTEKGKDVELRCDPISGHTALYWYRQSLGQGLEFLIYFQGNSAPDKSGLPSDRFSAERTGGSVSTLTIQRTQQEDSAVYLCASSLGSSGANVLTFGAGSRLTVL.